The clone carrying this T cell receptor (beta chain) occurred once. Its cognate antigen is unknown. The data were produced by immunoSEQ multiplex PCR, yet TCRdb's version contains in-frame clones alone and is incomplete. Of about half a million clones in the sample, about nine tenths are singletons; the top ten hold around 1.8%. The treatment is: roughly 20 received Ad26.COV2.S at low or high dose, single or two shots; about 5 received placebo; per-sample allocation not given. Sample collection was performed on day 63 after the first vaccine or placebo injection. The sample came from a Boston adult aged 18-55 years. The data stem from a study of Ad26.COV2.S vaccination and SARS-CoV-2 variants. General study findings and limits: It is possible that the TCR breadth and depth analyses underestimated the total T cell responses.

The receptor was isolated from a person aged 18-65 years who received the Ad26.COV2.S COVID-19 vaccine or a placebo. The specimen comprised peripheral blood, sampled in a trial of Ad26.COV2.S vaccine versus placebo.

The CDR3 is CASSLSVTSPYNEQFF. CDR3 in DNA: TGTGCCAGCAGCTTATCGGTGACTAGCCCTTACAATGAGCAGTTCTTC. This chain joins TRBV7-9 and TRBJ2-1; 7 bases fit TRBD2. Germline CDR1 SEHNR, CDR2 FQNEAQ (reference sequence). This CDR3 has 16 amino acids. J was trimmed by 4 bases and V by 2 bases; bases with no gene match: 8. Combining the CDR3 with reference TRBV7-9 and TRBJ2-1 gives the whole variable domain DTGVSQNPRHKITKRGQNVTFRCDPISEHNRLYWYRQTLGQGPEFLTYFQNEAQLEKSRLLSDRFSAERPKGSFSTLEIQRTEQGDSAMYLCASSLSVTSPYNEQFFGPGTRLTVL.